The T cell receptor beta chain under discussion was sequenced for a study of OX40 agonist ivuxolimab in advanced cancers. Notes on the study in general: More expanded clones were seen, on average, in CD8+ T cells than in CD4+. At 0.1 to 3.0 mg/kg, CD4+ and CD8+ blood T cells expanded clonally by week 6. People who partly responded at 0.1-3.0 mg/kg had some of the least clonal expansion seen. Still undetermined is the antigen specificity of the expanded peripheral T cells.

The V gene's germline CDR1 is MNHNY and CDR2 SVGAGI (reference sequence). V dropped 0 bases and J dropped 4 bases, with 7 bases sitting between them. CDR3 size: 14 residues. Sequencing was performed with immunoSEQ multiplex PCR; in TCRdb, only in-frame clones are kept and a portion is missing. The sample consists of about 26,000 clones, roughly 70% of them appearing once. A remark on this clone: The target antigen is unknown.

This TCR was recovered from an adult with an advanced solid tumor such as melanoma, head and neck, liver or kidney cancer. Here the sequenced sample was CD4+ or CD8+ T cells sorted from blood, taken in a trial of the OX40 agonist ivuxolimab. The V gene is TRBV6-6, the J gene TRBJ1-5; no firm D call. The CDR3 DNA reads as TGTGCCAGCAGTTACTCGACGGCAAATCAGCCCCAGCATTTT. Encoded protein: CASSYSTANQPQHF.